The source of this TCR beta chain is a study of T cells in localized non-small cell lung cancer. TCRdb's copy holds only in-frame clones and misses some; the assay was immunoSEQ multiplex PCR. There are around 130,000 clones in the sample; 80% to 90% occur only once, and 1.7% lies in the top ten. The length of the CDR3 is 12 residues. Germline lookup yields CDR1 SGHNT and CDR2 YYREEE (reference sequence). V was pared by 3 bases and J by 0 bases, with 4 bases between. This receptor was identified in an older female donor with stage I lung adenocarcinoma. The V gene is TRBV5-4, the J gene TRBJ2-7, with D uncertain. This material consisted of peripheral blood, taken before any cancer treatment. DNA for the CDR3: TGTGCCAGCAGCTCGGACTCCTACGAGCAGTACTTC. Residues: CASSSDSYEQYF.